This T cell receptor (beta chain) was found in a study of PD-1 blockade in classical Hodgkin lymphoma. General study results and limits: Healthy donors were reported to have higher baseline TCR diversity than newly diagnosed patients. What caused the repertoire differences, perhaps disease activity or prior therapy, remains undefined.

Assay used: immunoSEQ multiplex PCR; TCRdb lists only in-frame clones, some missing. The table shows around 18,000 clones, with about 68% occurring only once. Time point in this sample: cycle 4 day 1 (C4D1), after around six weeks of nivolumab. All trial patients relapsed after autologous stem cell transplantation. Using magnetic negative selection, the CD4+ T cells were separated out of thawed PBMCs. The CDR3 spans 13 residues. Germline lookup yields CDR1 MNHNS and CDR2 SASEGT. The V end lost 5 bases, the J end lost 6 bases, and 13 bases lay between the germline ends. To note about this clone: As yet, its antigen is unknown.

Sequencing was performed on CD4+ T cells from blood, taken before the fourth cycle of nivolumab. The rearrangement uses TRBV6-1 and TRBJ2-5; D is possibly TRBD1 (6 bases). This sequence was found in a human donor with classical Hodgkin lymphoma. As DNA, the CDR3 is TGTGCCAGCAGTTCAAACAGGGAACAGACCCAGTACTTC. Translation gives CASSSNREQTQYF.